One T cell receptor (beta chain) is described in this entry. This specimen belongs to a study of T cell changes during pregnancy in multiple sclerosis. The CDR3 contains 13 residues. V lost 8 bases and J lost 6, with 14 bases in between. The germline V gene has CDR1 LNHDA and CDR2 SQIVND (reference sequence). Only in-frame clones appear in the TCRdb table, and some are missing; sequencing was by immunoSEQ multiplex PCR. This table holds 60,000 to 75,000 clones, roughly 92% found once. This specimen consisted of peripheral blood, obtained in the second trimester of pregnancy. This chain joins TRBV19 and TRBJ2-1; D is ambiguous. The receptor comes from a female donor with multiple sclerosis, enrolled in a pregnancy study. CDR3 DNA sequence: TGTGCCAGTTCCCTCCTAGGTGGCAATGAGCAGTTCTTC. Encoded protein: CASSLLGGNEQFF.